These 19 T cell receptor beta chains originate from one sample sequenced in a study of technical replicates of blood from a handful of donors. Sequencing was performed with immunoSEQ multiplex PCR; in TCRdb, only in-frame clones are kept and a portion is missing. The sample yields around 84,000 clones, approximately 97% seen once. The sequenced sample consisted of T cells isolated from PBMCs. These TCRs come from a human donor in good health.

The V and J genes are TRBV15 and TRBJ2-1; D is perhaps TRBD1 (6 bases). In germline, CDR1 is LNHNV, CDR2 YYDKDF (reference sequence). The ends were cut back, 3 bases at V and 2 bases at J, with 11 bases in the middle. This CDR3 has 15 residues. CDR3 sequence (DNA): TGTGCCACCAGCAGCAGGGGAGATGCCTACAATGAGCAGTTCTTC. Protein sequence: CATSSRGDAYNEQFF.

The chain joins TRBV7-2 to TRBJ2-5; D not certain. Trimming removed 5 bases from V and 5 bases from J, with 18 bases in between. CDR3 length equals 15 residues. CDR1 SGHTA and CDR2 FQGNSA come from the germline V gene. The CDR3 DNA reads TGTGCCAGCAGCCCAGCCCGAGCCGGGTTGGAGACCCAGTACTTC. The encoded protein is CASSPARAGLETQYF.

Here the CDR3 reads CSASTGVEQFF. In DNA form, the CDR3 reads TGCAGTGCTAGTACAGGGGTTGAGCAGTTCTTC. The chain recombines TRBV20-1 with TRBJ2-1; 7 bases agree with TRBD1. CDR3 size: 11 residues. The J segment lost 9 bases and the V segment lost 3 bases, leaving 2 bases of the junction unmatched. Germline V gene lookup returns CDR1 DFQATT and CDR2 SNEGSKA (reference sequence).

The rearrangement links TRBV7-9 to TRBJ2-7; D may be TRBD2 (5 bases). The CDR3 sequence is 13 residues long. V was cut by 4 bases and J by 3 bases, with 10 bases left in between. The germline CDR1 and CDR2 sequences are SEHNR and FQNEAQ (reference sequence). DNA of the CDR3: TGTGCCAGCAGCTATTCCCGGGACTACGAGCAGTACTTC. Protein: CASSYSRDYEQYF.

The chain is built from TRBV5-1 and TRBJ1-4; TRBD1 matches 9 bases. Germline CDR1 is SGHRS and CDR2 is YFSETQ. This CDR3 spans 15 amino acids. V lost 4 bases and J lost 8; bases outside the gene matches: 9. CDR3: CASSESTGGEEKLFF. CDR3 DNA: TGCGCCAGCAGCGAGTCTACAGGGGGCGAGGAAAAACTGTTTTTT.

The rearrangement uses TRBV1 and TRBJ2-2; no DNA check was done on the table's D call, TRBD1. TRBV1 is a recognized pseudogene. This CDR3 is built from 14 residues. Here the CDR3 reads CTSSQETGTGELFF. The CDR3 DNA is TGCACCAGCAGCCAAGAAACAGGGACCGGGGAGCTGTTTTTT.

The chain is built from TRBV5-5 and TRBJ2-5, with D maybe TRBD2 (5 bases). V lost 4 bases to trimming and J lost 4 bases, with 14 bases between them. This CDR3 spans 14 amino acids. The germline gives CDR1 SGHKS, CDR2 YYEKEE (reference sequence). CDR3 amino acids: CASSLLRGVETQYF. The CDR3 DNA sequence: TGTGCCAGCAGCCTCTTACGGGGTGTAGAGACCCAGTACTTC.

This chain joins TRBV2 and TRBJ1-1; 7 positions match TRBD1. The CDR3 runs 14 residues. V lost 4 bases, J lost 5 bases, and 7 bases stayed unmatched. From germline, CDR1 is SNHLY and CDR2 FYNNEI. The CDR3, as DNA: TGTGCCAGCAGTGGGATCAGGGGGAGAACTGAAGCTTTCTTT. As protein: CASSGIRGRTEAFF.

The chain has TRBV7-9 and TRBJ2-2, with 7 nucleotides matching TRBD2. The CDR3 totals 17 residues. V shed 2 bases and J 3 bases; nucleotides not matched to a gene: 9. Germline loops: CDR1 SEHNR, CDR2 FQNEAQ (reference sequence). Here the CDR3 DNA reads TGTGCCAGCAGCTTACCACCCTTCGCGGGAGACACCGGGGAGCTGTTTTTT. It translates to CASSLPPFAGDTGELFF.

V is TRBV7-9 and J is TRBJ2-2; 7 bases fit TRBD1. This CDR3 spans 17 amino acids. With V trimmed by 4 bases and J by 4 bases, 12 bases remained unmatched. From germline, CDR1 is SEHNR and CDR2 FQNEAQ (reference sequence). CDR3 sequence (DNA): TGTGCCAGCAGCTCTACCCTCAGGGGGTATAGCACCGGGGAGCTGTTTTTT. It encodes CASSSTLRGYSTGELFF. The full variable domain, completed using reference TRBV7-9 and TRBJ2-2, is DTGVSQNPRHKITKRGQNVTFRCDPISEHNRLYWYRQTLGQGPEFLTYFQNEAQLEKSRLLSDRFSAERPKGSFSTLEIQRTEQGDSAMYLCASSSTLRGYSTGELFFGEGSRLTVL.

The V call is TRBV10-3, the J call TRBJ2-7; D might be TRBD1 (6 bases). The CDR3 is made up of 15 amino acids. Deletions cut 7 bases from V and 3 bases from J, with 19 bases between. In germline, CDR1 is ENHRY, CDR2 SYGVKD. CDR3 region: CAINDPGDKGYEQYF. The CDR3 nucleotides are TGTGCCATCAACGACCCAGGGGATAAAGGCTACGAGCAGTACTTC.

This clone was observed once. This chain joins TRBV19 and TRBJ2-1; 11 bases agree with TRBD2. With 5 bases clipped from V and 0 bases from J, the junction kept 9 bases outside the gene matches. In germline, CDR1 is LNHDA, CDR2 SQIVND (reference sequence). The CDR3 extends over 18 amino acids. The CDR3 nucleotides are TGTGCCAGTAGTTTCCTGGGACTAGCGGCCGACTCCTACAATGAGCAGTTCTTC. This codes for CASSFLGLAADSYNEQFF.

The J gene is TRBJ2-7, the V gene TRBV9, with 14 bases fitting TRBD2. Germline CDR1 SGDLS, CDR2 YYNGEE. Unmatched junction bases numbered 7, after V lost 2 bases and J lost 6 bases. The CDR3 spans 16 residues. CDR3 in DNA: TGTGCCAGCAGCGTCCAGGGACTAGCGGGAGATGGCGAGCAGTACTTC. Amino acid sequence: CASSVQGLAGDGEQYF.

This sequence joins TRBV6-4 and TRBJ2-3; 9 positions agree with TRBD2. CDR1 is MRHNA, CDR2 SNTAGT, per germline. The CDR3 sequence is 14 residues long. V trimming: 3 bases; J trimming: 9 bases; junction bases outside the gene matches: 7. The CDR3 here is CASSEAGGQGTQYF. In DNA form, the CDR3 reads TGTGCCAGCAGTGAGGCGGGGGGGCAGGGGACGCAGTATTTT.

V and J are TRBV5-1 and TRBJ2-7; 7 bases are a match to TRBD1. CDR1 and CDR2 from the germline V gene are SGHRS and YFSETQ. The CDR3 consists of 15 residues. The V segment lost 4 bases and the J segment 2 bases; nucleotides outside the gene matches: 9. As DNA, the CDR3 is TGCGCCAGCAGCACCCGGACAGGCCAAGCCTACGAGCAGTACTTC. This sequence encodes CASSTRTGQAYEQYF. Based on the CDR3 plus reference TRBV5-1 and TRBJ2-7, the full variable domain is KAGVTQTPRYLIKTRGQQVTLSCSPISGHRSVSWYQQTPGQGLQFLFEYFSETQRNKGNFPGRFSGRQFSNSRSEMNVSTLELGDSALYLCASSTRTGQAYEQYFGPGTRLTVT.

There are a few counts of this clone. The rearrangement joins TRBV15 to TRBJ2-1, with 14 bases fitting TRBD2. This CDR3 contains 21 residues. Germline V lookup: CDR1 LNHNV, CDR2 YYDKDF (reference sequence). V lost 0 bases to trimming and J lost 0 bases; unmatched junction nucleotides: 10. The CDR3, as DNA: TGTGCCACCAGCAGAGAGAAACCGGGACTAGCGGGAGTTCCCTCCTACAATGAGCAGTTCTTC. Its translation: CATSREKPGLAGVPSYNEQFF.

The chain couples TRBV11-1 to TRBJ2-7; D perhaps matches TRBD2 (5 bases). The CDR3 extends over 14 amino acids. Germline V gives CDR1 SGHAT, CDR2 FQDESV (reference sequence). The ends were cut back, 1 base at V and 9 bases at J, with 16 bases in the middle. The CDR3, as DNA: TGTGCCAGCAGCTTAGGGCGGGCCCTGCCCGGGCAGTACTTC. The encoded protein is CASSLGRALPGQYF.

This chain connects TRBV5-1 to TRBJ1-2; D is possibly TRBD1 (5 bases). The length of the CDR3 is 13 residues. Trimming shortened V by 4 bases and J by 2 bases, and 9 bases separated the two germline ends. Germline CDR1 SGHRS, CDR2 YFSETQ. CDR3: CASSPDRNYGYTF. The CDR3 region has the DNA TGCGCCAGCAGCCCCGACAGAAACTATGGCTACACCTTC. Full variable domain (outside the CDR3, taken from reference TRBV5-1 and TRBJ1-2): KAGVTQTPRYLIKTRGQQVTLSCSPISGHRSVSWYQQTPGQGLQFLFEYFSETQRNKGNFPGRFSGRQFSNSRSEMNVSTLELGDSALYLCASSPDRNYGYTFGSGTRLTVV.

The V gene is TRBV10-2, the J gene TRBJ1-2; TRBD1 matches 8 bases. After removal of 4 bases from V and 7 bases from J, the junction contained 11 bases not matched to a gene. Germline CDR1 is WSHSY and CDR2 is SAAADI. The length of the CDR3 is 15 residues. The DNA of the CDR3 is TGCGCCAGCAGTGTAACCGGGACAGGAAGGAGTGGCTACACCTTC. Its translation is CASSVTGTGRSGYTF.